These 20 T cell receptor beta chains share one sample of origin, sequenced in a study of T cell repertoires in cytomegalovirus infection. Their cognate antigens are unknown. TCRdb fed the reads into MiXCR, producing one record per CDR3 protein. The sample includes about 700,000 distinct CDR3 sequences, about 30% of them seen just once. This material consisted of cultured PBMCs, taken from culture after CMV antigen stimulation. These receptors were taken from a human donor in good health (CMV status not recorded). Some clones in this sample may be carry-over from other donors' samples.

This clonotype came up a few times. The chain uses TRBV5-6 and TRBJ1-1; D is ambiguous. CDR3 size: 13 residues. V was shortened by 2 bases and J by 2 bases, with 7 bases between the two germline ends. Germline CDR1 SGHDT, CDR2 YYEEEE. The CDR3 spells CASSFNINTEAFF. CDR3 coding DNA: TGTGCCAGCAGCTTTAATATCAACACTGAAGCTTTCTTT.

The chain recombines TRBV12-3 or TRBV12-4 with TRBJ2-5, with 8 bases fitting TRBD1. The CDR3 has 13 residues. V trimming: 5 bases; J trimming: 5 bases; junction bases outside the gene matches: 4. The CDR3 region is CASSPTGAETQYF. DNA of the CDR3: TGTGCCAGCAGTCCGACAGGGGCGGAGACCCAGTACTTC.

This sequence joins TRBV6-2 or TRBV6-3 and TRBJ2-7, with D possibly TRBD2 on 5 matching bases. Germline V gene lookup returns CDR1 MNHEY and CDR2 SVGEGT. Trimming took 6 bases from V and 6 from J, leaving 12 bases between them. The CDR3 is 12 amino acids. For the CDR3, the DNA is TGTGCCAGCAGAAGCAGAGGGATCGAGCAGTACTTC. Its protein product is CASRSRGIEQYF.

The chain is built from TRBV5-1 and TRBJ1-4; D not resolved. There are 16 residues in the CDR3. Trimming removed 4 bases from V and 0 bases from J, with 13 bases in between. CDR1 SGHRS and CDR2 YFSETQ come from the germline V gene. CDR3 sequence (DNA): TGCGCCAGCAGCACAAATCTAGCCGCAACTAATGAAAAACTGTTTTTT. Its translation: CASSTNLAATNEKLFF. The whole variable domain, filled in from reference TRBV5-1 and TRBJ1-4, reads KAGVTQTPRYLIKTRGQQVTLSCSPISGHRSVSWYQQTPGQGLQFLFEYFSETQRNKGNFPGRFSGRQFSNSRSEMNVSTLELGDSALYLCASSTNLAATNEKLFFGSGTQLSVL.

The chain uses TRBV7-8 and TRBJ2-3, with D unresolved. Trimming removed 3 bases from V and 7 bases from J, with 11 bases in between. Germline loops: CDR1 SGHVS, CDR2 FQNEAQ. The CDR3 consists of 13 residues. Here the CDR3 reads CASSFASSYTQYF. The CDR3 bases are TGTGCCAGCAGCTTCGCTAGTTCGTATACGCAGTATTTT.

In this sample, this clonotype turned up once. V gene TRBV20-1 combines with J gene TRBJ2-5; no reliable D call. CDR1 and CDR2 from the germline V gene are DFQATT and SNEGSKA (reference sequence). V lost 0 bases and J 0 bases, leaving 14 bases between the germline ends. The CDR3 loop spans 16 amino acids. The CDR3 sequence is CSARDRADIYQETQYF. The CDR3 DNA reads as TGCAGTGCTAGAGATCGGGCAGATATATACCAAGAGACCCAGTACTTC.

The rearrangement joins TRBV4-1 to TRBJ2-3; TRBD2 matches at 8 bases. Germline CDR1 is MGHRA and CDR2 is YSYEKL. The CDR3 consists of 18 residues. V was clipped by 0 bases and J by 0 bases; unmatched bases: 8. CDR3 DNA: TGCGCCAGCAGCCAAGATCCTACTAGCGGCTCCAGCACAGATACGCAGTATTTT. It encodes CASSQDPTSGSSTDTQYF.

The chain combines TRBV19 with TRBJ2-1; 12 bases are a match to TRBD2. CDR3 size: 17 residues. Germline trimming cut 6 bases from V and 5 bases from J; bases unmatched to any gene: 11. Germline CDR1 and CDR2: LNHDA and SQIVND (reference sequence). In DNA, the CDR3 is TGTGCCAGTAGGAGGACTAGCGGGATGGCCCCGAACAATGAGCAGTTCTTC. Translating it yields CASRRTSGMAPNNEQFF.

This clonotype appeared a few times. The chain employs TRBV12-3 or TRBV12-4 and TRBJ1-1; D unresolved. Trimming left V 3 bases short and J 8 bases short, with 13 bases between. This CDR3 spans 13 amino acids. CDR3 sequence reads: CASSFDLLSEAFF. Written as DNA, the CDR3 is TGTGCCAGCAGTTTCGACCTATTATCAGAAGCTTTCTTT.

This clonotype was observed a handful of times. V usage is TRBV29-1 and J usage is TRBJ1-4; D gene uncertain. V lost 7 bases and J lost 1, with 16 bases in between. Germline V gene data show CDR1 as SQVTM and CDR2 as ANQGSEA. The CDR3 spans 15 residues. The CDR3 spells CSDRDERGTNEKLFF. Written as DNA, the CDR3 is TGCAGCGATCGAGACGAGCGTGGAACTAATGAAAAACTGTTTTTT.

This clonotype was picked up many times. The V call is TRBV7-2, the J call TRBJ2-3; no clear D gene. The V gene's germline CDR1 is SGHTA and CDR2 FQGNSA. The ends were cut back, 7 bases at V and 2 bases at J, with 13 bases in the middle. This CDR3 has 14 residues. The CDR3: CASTLDPYTDTQYF. CDR3 bases: TGTGCCAGCACCCTCGACCCGTACACAGATACGCAGTATTTT.

The V and J genes are TRBV14 and TRBJ2-1; 13 bases are a match to TRBD2. The CDR3 consists of 19 residues. Germline lookup yields CDR1 SGHDN and CDR2 FVKESK. V was pared by 4 bases and J by 2 bases, with 11 bases of the junction left unmatched. The CDR3 is CASSPQGLAGFGAYNEQFF. In DNA, the CDR3 is TGTGCCAGCAGCCCCCAGGGACTAGCGGGATTTGGAGCCTACAATGAGCAGTTCTTC.

The CDR3 sequence: CASSLVLGSGANVLTF. DNA of the CDR3: TGTGCCAGCAGCTTAGTGTTGGGGTCTGGGGCCAACGTCCTGACTTTC. J is TRBJ2-6 and V is TRBV7-8, with D unclear. Looked up from germline, CDR1 is SGHVS and CDR2 is FQNEAQ. The CDR3 runs to 16 residues. Deletions cut 1 base from V and 1 base from J, with 8 bases between.

The rearrangement joins TRBV20-1 to TRBJ2-2; D gene unclear. This CDR3 spans 11 amino acids. The germline gives CDR1 DFQATT, CDR2 SNEGSKA (reference sequence). V lost 2 bases and J lost 6, with 4 bases in between. The chain's CDR3 is CSARMAGELFF. In DNA form, the CDR3 reads TGCAGTGCTAGAATGGCCGGGGAGCTGTTTTTT.

The V and J genes are TRBV6-2 or TRBV6-3 and TRBJ2-1; TRBD2 is a possible D gene (5 bases). The germline CDR1 and CDR2 sequences are MNHEY and SVGEGT. Between the trimmed V and J ends, which lost 2 bases and 0 bases, there was a span of 8 bases. This CDR3 contains 15 residues. The DNA of the CDR3 is TGTGCCAGCAGTTACATAGCGAGCTCCTACAATGAGCAGTTCTTC. It specifies CASSYIASSYNEQFF.

V usage is TRBV12-3 or TRBV12-4 and J usage is TRBJ2-7; a possible D gene is TRBD2 (6 bases). Trimming took off 6 bases at V and 3 bases at J, with 15 bases between the two ends. The length of the CDR3 is 14 residues. The CDR3 DNA is TGTGCCAGCAGCGCAGGGCGGGGCTACTACGAGCAGTACTTC. Translated: CASSAGRGYYEQYF.

This clonotype was seen a handful of times. This chain connects TRBV7-9 to TRBJ1-2, with D maybe TRBD1 (5 bases). V lost 4 bases, J lost 8 bases, and 11 bases lay in between. The CDR3 totals 12 residues. The germline V gene has CDR1 SEHNR and CDR2 FQNEAQ (reference sequence). The CDR3 loop is CASSSSGTGYTF. The CDR3 region has the DNA TGTGCCAGCAGCTCTTCCGGGACCGGCTACACCTTC.

This clonotype was counted a few times. The CDR3 loop is CASTSNRENYGYTF. In DNA form, the CDR3 reads TGTGCCAGCACCTCAAACCGGGAAAACTATGGCTACACCTTC. This rearrangement joins TRBV7-9 to TRBJ1-2; no clear D. This CDR3 spans 14 amino acids. Trimming took 7 bases from V and 2 from J, leaving 14 bases between them. Looked up from germline, CDR1 is SEHNR and CDR2 is FQNEAQ (reference sequence).

The chain joins TRBV19 to TRBJ2-6, with D unclear. The CDR3 totals 15 residues. V gave up 5 bases and J gave up 4 bases, with 12 bases separating them. Germline V gene lookup returns CDR1 LNHDA and CDR2 SQIVND (reference sequence). The CDR3 DNA reads TGTGCCAGTAGTCCCTTTCAAGGAGGGGCCAACGTCCTGACTTTC. Encoded protein: CASSPFQGGANVLTF.

This clonotype was observed a handful of times. The J gene is TRBJ1-1, the V gene TRBV12-3 or TRBV12-4; a possible D gene is TRBD1 (6 bases). V lost 8 bases to trimming and J lost 4 bases, with 17 bases between them. The CDR3 runs to 14 residues. CDR3 in amino acids: CASGRGSFGTEAFF. Written as DNA, the CDR3 is TGTGCCAGCGGTAGGGGGTCTTTTGGCACTGAAGCTTTCTTT.